In its sample, the clone carrying this T cell receptor (beta chain) was seen many times. Peripheral blood samples of roughly 10 milliliters were drawn from each donor. Primers used in a second PCR of about 7 to 11 cycles were a sample-barcoded 5' primer and a J-beta primer mix. TCRdb analysed the 5' RACE reads with MiXCR anew, one entry per CDR3 protein. The sample has some 790,000 distinct CDR3 sequences, less than 35% seen once. From germline, CDR1 is DFQATT and CDR2 SNEGSKA (reference sequence). This CDR3 region has 12 residues. With 5 bases removed from V and 2 bases from J, the gap between germline ends came to 9 bases. This specimen comes from a study of blood T cells in healthy people across ages.

This sequence originates from a woman at least 80 years old in good health. The sequencing sample was made of blood. The rearrangement uses TRBV20-1 and TRBJ2-5, with D hard to call. In DNA form, the CDR3 reads TGCAGTGCTTTAGGACGGCAAGAGACCCAGTACTTC. It is translated as CSALGRQETQYF.